This T cell receptor beta chain was captured in a study of molecular identifiers for immune sequencing clone quantification. The overall study: Replicate runs used RNA from roughly 20,000 or 100,000 naive CD8 cells, which was split five ways into aliquots, and four of those aliquots were then sequenced.

The CDR3 totals 15 residues. V was trimmed by 4 bases and J by 5 bases, leaving 17 bases between them. In germline, CDR1 is SGDLS, CDR2 YYNGEE. This clonotype was seen at least ten times. TCRdb re-analysed the PCR reads in MiXCR, keeping a single row per CDR3 protein. The sample contains 250,000 to 400,000 distinct CDR3 sequences, over 20% of which appear only once. Sorted cell numbers of about 17,000 to 1,000,000, with 10%, 30% or 50% RNA, served as input for naive CD8 libraries. This clonotype was obtained from a human donor in good health. Some libraries in this study had Jurkat cell RNA spiked in. Material for sequencing was naive CD8+ T cells from blood, with Jurkat cell RNA spiked in. Sample subset: FACS-sorted CD8+CD4-CCR7+CD45RA+ naive T cells. The chain joins TRBV9 to TRBJ2-3, with D perhaps assigned TRBD1 or TRBD2 (5 bases each). CDR3 region: CASSPSGRAVDTQYF. CDR3 sequence (DNA): TGTGCCAGCAGCCCTTCAGGGCGGGCGGTAGATACGCAGTATTTT.